This TCR beta chain was retrieved from a study of cytomegalovirus exposure and HLA in healthy donors. Each donor's status was that of a healthy bone marrow donor. This PCR relied on a set of 60 Vbeta primers and 13 Jbeta primers. The protocol was immunoSEQ multiplex PCR, while the TCRdb copy is restricted to in-frame clones and leaves out a portion. The sample has roughly 180,000 clones; approximately 84% are singletons. The CDR3 totals 15 residues. Germline CDR1 and CDR2: MNHEY and SMNVEV (reference sequence). The junction had 13 bases not matched to a gene; V was cut back by 6 bases and J by 7 bases.

The sequencing sample was made of PBMCs. The receptor's source is a female donor in good health and CMV-seronegative. The genes are TRBV27 and TRBJ2-7; TRBD1 aligns across 9 bases. This CDR3 reads CASRPTGGAIQEQYF. CDR3 bases: TGTGCCAGCAGACCAACAGGGGGCGCAATTCAAGAGCAGTACTTC.